This T cell receptor (beta chain) was identified during a study of hypomethylating agent response in myelodysplastic syndrome. Germline V gene sequence: CDR1 SGHDT, CDR2 YYEEEE. There are 14 residues in the CDR3. Trimming left V 1 base short and J 2 bases short, with 10 bases between. This clone was observed once. As handled by the study authors: About 1.6% of 150,000 to 200,000 clonotypes matched previously reported viral-epitope-specific VDJdb entries. Data came from immunoSEQ multiplex PCR; TCRdb stores just in-frame clones and leaves some out. V, J and clone size derive from that table, while D and trimming were established from the DNA sequence. The table has fewer than 7,500 clones, 70% to 85% seen once.

The sequencing used bone marrow, collected before or after starting hypomethylating agent treatment for myelodysplastic syndrome (not recorded which). This chain links TRBV5-6 with TRBJ2-7; unclear D gene. This TCR derives from a human donor with myelodysplastic syndrome. The CDR3 loop is CASSLTMIAYEQYF. The CDR3 nucleotides are TGTGCCAGCAGCTTGACAATGATCGCCTACGAGCAGTACTTC.